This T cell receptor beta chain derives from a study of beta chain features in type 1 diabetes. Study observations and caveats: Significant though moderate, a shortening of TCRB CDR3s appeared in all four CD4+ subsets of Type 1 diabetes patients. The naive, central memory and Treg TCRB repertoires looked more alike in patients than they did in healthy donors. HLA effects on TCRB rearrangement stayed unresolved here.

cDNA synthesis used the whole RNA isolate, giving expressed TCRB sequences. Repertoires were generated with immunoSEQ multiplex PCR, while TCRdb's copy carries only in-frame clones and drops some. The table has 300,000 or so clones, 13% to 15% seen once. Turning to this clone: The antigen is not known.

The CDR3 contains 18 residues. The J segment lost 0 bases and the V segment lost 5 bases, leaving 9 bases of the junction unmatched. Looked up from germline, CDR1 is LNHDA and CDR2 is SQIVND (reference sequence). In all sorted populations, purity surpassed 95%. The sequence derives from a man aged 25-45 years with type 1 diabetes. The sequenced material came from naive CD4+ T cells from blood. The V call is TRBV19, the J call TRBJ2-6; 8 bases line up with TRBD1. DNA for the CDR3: TGTGCCAGTAGTCTTTCGACAGGGGCCTTCTCTGGGGCCAACGTCCTGACTTTC. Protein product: CASSLSTGAFSGANVLTF.